This is a list of T cell receptor beta chains from one sample in a study of radiotherapy plus CTLA-4 blockade in lung cancer. Clones were read by immunoSEQ multiplex PCR, and TCRdb kept only the in-frame ones, dropping some. The sample has more than 90,000 clones; roughly 86% are singletons. The sample consisted of peripheral blood, taken from a patient treated with radiotherapy plus ipilimumab. These receptors came from a human donor with non-small cell lung cancer that progressed on radiotherapy plus ipilimumab. Some clones in this sample may be carry-over from other donors' samples. Each CDR3 is given with its conserved first and last residue. D genes are given only for firm matches. Only part of the rows carry a size: once, few, many, or a class if the clone is expanded.

clone_size	d_call	j_call	v_call	cdr3_aa	cdr3_nt
few	TRBD1	TRBJ1-1	TRBV29-1	CSVGTGLGAAFF	TGCAGCGTCGGGACAGGGCTAGGCGCAGCTTTCTTT
-	-	TRBJ2-7	TRBV5-4	CASSPDFSYEQYF	TGTGCCAGCAGCCCGGACTTCTCCTACGAGCAGTACTTC
once	TRBD1	TRBJ2-3	TRBV2	CASSVDRGRGTQYF	TGTGCCAGCAGTGTGGACAGGGGGCGGGGTACGCAGTATTTT
-	-	TRBJ1-1	TRBV5-1	CASKAGGRRGTEAFF	TGCGCCAGCAAAGCGGGGGGGCGTCGAGGCACTGAAGCTTTCTTT
-	-	TRBJ1-5	TRBV2	CASSFASGDQPQHF	TGTGCCAGCAGTTTCGCCTCAGGGGATCAGCCCCAGCATTTT
once	TRBD1	TRBJ2-1	TRBV5-5	CASSSRDRRFEQFF	TGTGCCAGCAGCTCCCGGGACAGGCGCTTTGAGCAGTTCTTC
-	-	TRBJ1-2	TRBV5-1	CASSQRRGNYGYTF	TGCGCCAGCAGCCAAAGGCGGGGGAACTATGGCTACACCTTC
once	-	TRBJ2-7	TRBV4-1	CASSPFRGREQYF	TGCGCCAGCAGCCCTTTCCGGGGCAGGGAGCAGTACTTC
-	-	TRBJ2-3	TRBV6-1	CASPRPGTDTQYF	TGTGCCAGTCCTCGGCCGGGGACAGATACGCAGTATTTT
few	-	TRBJ1-4	TRBV10-3	CAISQETFNEKLFF	TGTGCCATCAGCCAGGAGACCTTTAATGAAAAACTGTTTTTT
-	-	TRBJ1-1	TRBV20-1	CSALKGRGAFF	TGCAGTGCTTTAAAAGGACGAGGAGCTTTCTTT
-	TRBD2	TRBJ2-7	TRBV5-8	CASSLRGGSNEQYF	TGTGCCAGCAGCTTGCGGGGGGGCTCCAACGAGCAGTACTTC
-	-	TRBJ1-1	TRBV27	CASSLGVSNTEAFF	TGTGCCAGCAGTTTAGGGGTTTCGAACACTGAAGCTTTCTTT
once	-	TRBJ2-5	TRBV27	CASSLSYREGTQYF	TGTGCCAGCAGTTTATCGTACAGGGAGGGGACCCAGTACTTC
-	-	TRBJ2-4	TRBV28	CASSLGGDNIQYF	TGTGCCAGCAGTTTAGGCGGGGATAACATTCAGTACTTC
-	TRBD1	TRBJ1-1	TRBV10-3	CAISERQGGITEAFF	TGTGCCATCAGTGAAAGACAGGGGGGAATTACTGAAGCTTTCTTT
few	TRBD1	TRBJ2-3	TRBV7-7	CASNPQGDRENTQYF	TGTGCTAGCAACCCGCAGGGGGACAGGGAAAATACGCAGTATTTT
-	-	TRBJ2-4	TRBV4-3	CASSQDGTSSENIQYF	TGCGCCAGCAGCCAAGACGGGACGAGTTCGGAAAACATTCAGTACTTC